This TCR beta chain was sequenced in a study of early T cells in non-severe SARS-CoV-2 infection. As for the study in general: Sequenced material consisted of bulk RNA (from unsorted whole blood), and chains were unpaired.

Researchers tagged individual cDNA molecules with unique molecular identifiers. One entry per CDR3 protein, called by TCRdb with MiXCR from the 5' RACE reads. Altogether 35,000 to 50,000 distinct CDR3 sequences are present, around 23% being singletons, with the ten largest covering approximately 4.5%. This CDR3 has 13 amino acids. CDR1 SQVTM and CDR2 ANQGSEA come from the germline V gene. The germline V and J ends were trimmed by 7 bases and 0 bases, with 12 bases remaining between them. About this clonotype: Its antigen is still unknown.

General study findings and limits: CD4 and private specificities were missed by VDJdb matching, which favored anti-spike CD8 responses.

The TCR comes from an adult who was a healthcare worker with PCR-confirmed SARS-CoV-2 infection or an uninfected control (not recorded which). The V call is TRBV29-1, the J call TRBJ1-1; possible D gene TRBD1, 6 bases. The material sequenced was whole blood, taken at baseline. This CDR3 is CSGTGHLNTEAFF. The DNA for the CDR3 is TGCAGCGGTACGGGACACCTGAACACTGAAGCTTTCTTT.